Listed below are T cell receptor beta chains from one sample, sequenced in a study of T-cell reconstitution after alpha-beta-depleted transplantation in children. TCRdb re-analysed the PCR reads in MiXCR, keeping a single row per CDR3 protein. The sample lists more than 400,000 distinct CDR3 sequences, over 10% occurring once. Source: PBMCs, mostly from graft donor cells, taken 180 days after TCRalphabeta/CD19-depleted stem cell transplant. The receptors were sampled from a female patient aged 2 to 10 who had a stem cell transplant for aplastic anemia, so the T cells may come from the graft donor. Both conserved end residues are part of each CDR3. The D gene is left open where the match is weak. Expanded clones are given a class, and other clones once, few, many or no size at all.

clone size	V gene	J gene	CDR3 length	D gene	CDR3 DNA	CDR3 protein
many	TRBV6-2/TRBV6-3	TRBJ2-5	12	NA	TGTGCCAGCTCGGGAATGGGAGAGACCCAGTACTTC	CASSGMGETQYF
NA	TRBV29-1	TRBJ2-5	15	TRBD1	TGCAGCGTTGATCCGGTGACAGGGAAGGAAGAGACCCAGTACTTC	CSVDPVTGKEETQYF
few	TRBV7-2	TRBJ1-2	16	TRBD1	TGTGCCAGCAGCTATTCGACAGGGACCTCTAACTATGGCTACACCTTC	CASSYSTGTSNYGYTF
NA	TRBV7-2	TRBJ2-7	15	TRBD2	TGTGCCAGCAGCCCGGGACTAAGCGGGAGTACAGAGCAGTACTTC	CASSPGLSGSTEQYF
few	TRBV5-4	TRBJ2-3	15	NA	TGTGCCAGCAGCTTGGACCAGCGAGCCACAGATACGCAGTATTTT	CASSLDQRATDTQYF
NA	TRBV5-1	TRBJ2-1	16	TRBD2	TGCGCCAGCAGCTTGGAACCGGGACTAGCGGGAGGTTCGCAGTTCTTC	CASSLEPGLAGGSQFF
few	TRBV28	TRBJ2-3	22	TRBD2	TGTGCCAGCAGTTTCTACACCGCCGGACTAGCGGGAGTGGATTTTAGCACAGATACGCAGTATTTT	CASSFYTAGLAGVDFSTDTQYF
NA	TRBV7-2	TRBJ1-4	15	NA	TGTGCCAGCAGCTTATGGGTCACTTCGAATGAAAAACTGTTTTTT	CASSLWVTSNEKLFF
few	TRBV12-3/TRBV12-4	TRBJ2-6	17	NA	TGTGCCAGCAGTTTAGTGCAGAAGCACTCTGGGGCCAACGTCCTGACTTTC	CASSLVQKHSGANVLTF
few	TRBV4-1	TRBJ2-3	17	TRBD1	TGCGCCAGCAGCCAAGAAAGGACAGGGACTAGCACAGATACGCAGTATTTT	CASSQERTGTSTDTQYF
NA	TRBV28	TRBJ2-1	16	TRBD2	TGTGCCAGCAGTTTATGGGGGACTAGCGGATACAATGAGCAGTTCTTC	CASSLWGTSGYNEQFF
few	TRBV7-6	TRBJ1-6	16	TRBD1	TGTGCCAGCAGCTTAAAGGGACAGGGGGCATATTCACCCCTCCACTTT	CASSLKGQGAYSPLHF
few	TRBV10-3	TRBJ2-3	14	NA	TGTGCCTCTACCTCGGGGGCCCTGACAGATACGCAGTATTTT	CASTSGALTDTQYF
many	TRBV29-1	TRBJ1-2	11	NA	TGCAGCGTTAAAGGGGGCTATGGCTACACCTTC	CSVKGGYGYTF
NA	TRBV11-2	TRBJ2-3	17	NA	TGTGCCAGCAGCTTAGATCCAGGAAGCTTTGCACAAGATACGCAGTATTTT	CASSLDPGSFAQDTQYF
NA	TRBV28	TRBJ1-1	12	NA	TGTGCCAGCAGTTTATCCCAAGGCGTGGCTTTCTTT	CASSLSQGVAFF
many	TRBV7-6	TRBJ2-1	13	NA	TGTGCCAGCAGCTTAGGCTGGCCCAATGAGCAGTTCTTC	CASSLGWPNEQFF
NA	TRBV20-1	TRBJ1-1	11	NA	TGCAGCAACAAAGTGGGGGGAGTGGCTTTCTTT	CSNKVGGVAFF
NA	TRBV20-1	TRBJ1-5	16	TRBD1	TGCAGTGCTAGATGGGGGGGACAGGGGGCACCTCAGCCCCAGCATTTT	CSARWGGQGAPQPQHF
few	TRBV5-1	TRBJ2-1	17	TRBD2	TGCGCCAGCAGCTTGGACCTGACTAGCGGAAAGTACAATGAGCAGTTCTTC	CASSLDLTSGKYNEQFF
NA	TRBV29-1	TRBJ1-2	13	NA	TGCAGCGTTACTTGGCGTGGAAACTATGGCTACACCTTC	CSVTWRGNYGYTF
few	TRBV6-2/TRBV6-3	TRBJ2-2	15	NA	TGTGCCAGCCACCAGGGAGTGGCGAACACCGGGGAGCTGTTTTTT	CASHQGVANTGELFF
few	TRBV11-2	TRBJ1-5	15	NA	TGTGCCAGCAGCTTAGGGGGGGCAGGGACGCAGCCCCAGCATTTT	CASSLGGAGTQPQHF
NA	TRBV5-1	TRBJ1-2	15	NA	TGCGCCAGCAGCCCTCAGAGGGTCCCTAACTATGGCTACACCTTC	CASSPQRVPNYGYTF
NA	TRBV28	TRBJ2-7	16	NA	TGTGCCAGCAGTGCAGTCCCGGGACATGGAATCTACGAGCAGTACTTC	CASSAVPGHGIYEQYF
NA	TRBV7-9	TRBJ1-6	13	NA	TGTGCCAGCAGCATAGGGGGACATTCACCCCTCCACTTT	CASSIGGHSPLHF